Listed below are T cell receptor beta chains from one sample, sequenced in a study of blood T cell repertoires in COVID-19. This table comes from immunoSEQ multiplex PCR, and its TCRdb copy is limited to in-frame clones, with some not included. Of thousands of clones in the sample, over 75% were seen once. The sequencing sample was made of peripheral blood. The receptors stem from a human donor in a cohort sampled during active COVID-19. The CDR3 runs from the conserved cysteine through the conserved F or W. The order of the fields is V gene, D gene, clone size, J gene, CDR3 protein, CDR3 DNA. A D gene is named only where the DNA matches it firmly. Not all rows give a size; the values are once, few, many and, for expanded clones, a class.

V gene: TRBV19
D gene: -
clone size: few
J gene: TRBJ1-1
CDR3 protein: CASSIGREGWDNTEAFF
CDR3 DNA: TGTGCCAGTAGTATAGGTCGGGAAGGATGGGATAACACTGAAGCTTTCTTT

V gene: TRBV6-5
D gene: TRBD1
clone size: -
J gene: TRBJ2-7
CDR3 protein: CASSYYRGTYEQYF
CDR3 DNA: TGTGCCAGCAGTTACTACAGGGGCACCTACGAGCAGTACTTC

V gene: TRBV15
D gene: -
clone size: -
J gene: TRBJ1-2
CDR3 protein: CATSRDQGGYTF
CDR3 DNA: TGTGCCACCAGCAGAGACCAGGGAGGCTACACCTTC

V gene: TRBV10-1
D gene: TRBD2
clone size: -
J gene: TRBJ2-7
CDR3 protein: CASSFRGRGYEQYF
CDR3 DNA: TGCGCCAGCAGTTTTCGCGGGAGGGGATACGAGCAGTACTTC

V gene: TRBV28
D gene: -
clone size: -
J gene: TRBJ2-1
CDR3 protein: CASSLGGRYNEQFF
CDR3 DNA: TGTGCCAGCAGTTTAGGGGGCCGATACAATGAGCAGTTCTTC

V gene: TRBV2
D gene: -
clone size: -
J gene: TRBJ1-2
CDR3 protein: CASKFGQYGYTF
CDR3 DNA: TGTGCCAGCAAGTTCGGACAGTATGGCTACACCTTC

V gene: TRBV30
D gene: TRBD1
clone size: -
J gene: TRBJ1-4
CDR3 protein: CAWSRTGTGWRATNEKLFF
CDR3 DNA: TGTGCCTGGAGTCGAACCGGGACAGGGTGGAGAGCAACTAATGAAAAACTGTTTTTT

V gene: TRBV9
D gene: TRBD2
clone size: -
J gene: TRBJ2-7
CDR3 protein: CASSVNWREGCDEQYF
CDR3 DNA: TGTGCCAGCAGCGTAAATTGGCGGGAGGGCTGCGACGAGCAGTACTTC

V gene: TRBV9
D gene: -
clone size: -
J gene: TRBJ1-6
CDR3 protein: CASSVDYSLPLHF
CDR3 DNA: TGTGCCAGCAGCGTAGATTACAGTTTACCCCTCCACTTT

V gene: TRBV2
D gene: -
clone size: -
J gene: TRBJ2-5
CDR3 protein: CASSPEAQETQYF
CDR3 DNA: TGTGCCAGCAGTCCGGAGGCCCAAGAGACCCAGTACTTC

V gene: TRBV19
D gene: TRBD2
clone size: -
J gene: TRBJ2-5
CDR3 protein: CASSIGRDYKTQYF
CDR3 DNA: TGTGCCAGTAGTATTGGCCGGGACTATAAGACCCAGTACTTC

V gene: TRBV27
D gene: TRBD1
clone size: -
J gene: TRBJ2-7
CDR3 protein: CASSLRQGYEQYF
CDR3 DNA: TGTGCCAGCAGTTTAAGACAGGGCTACGAGCAGTACTTC

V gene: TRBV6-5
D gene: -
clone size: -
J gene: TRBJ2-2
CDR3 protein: CASSYGGMGELFF
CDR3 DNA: TGTGCCAGCAGTTACGGGGGGATGGGGGAGCTGTTTTTT

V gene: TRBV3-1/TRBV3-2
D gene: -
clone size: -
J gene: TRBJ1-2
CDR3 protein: CASSPQRVSAYGYTF
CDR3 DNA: TGTGCCAGCAGCCCACAGAGGGTATCGGCCTATGGCTACACCTTC

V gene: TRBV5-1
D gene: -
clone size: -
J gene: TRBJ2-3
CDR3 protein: CASSLDSGTDTQYF
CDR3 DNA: TGCGCCAGCAGCTTGGATAGCGGAACAGATACGCAGTATTTT

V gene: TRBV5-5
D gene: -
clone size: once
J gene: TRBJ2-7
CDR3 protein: CASSGQGAYEQYF
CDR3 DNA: TGTGCCAGCAGCGGCCAGGGTGCCTACGAGCAGTACTTC

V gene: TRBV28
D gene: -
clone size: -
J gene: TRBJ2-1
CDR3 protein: CASSFPSDKIDNDNEQFF
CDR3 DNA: TGTGCCAGCAGTTTCCCTTCGGACAAGATCGATAATGACAATGAGCAGTTCTTC

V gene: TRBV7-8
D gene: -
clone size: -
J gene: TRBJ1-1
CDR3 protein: CASSLGLEAFF
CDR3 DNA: TGTGCCAGCAGCTTAGGTCTTGAAGCTTTCTTT

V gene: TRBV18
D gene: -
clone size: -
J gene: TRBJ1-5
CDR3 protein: CASSPPGDSNQPQHF
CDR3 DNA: TGTGCCAGCTCACCACCGGGAGATAGCAATCAGCCCCAGCATTTT

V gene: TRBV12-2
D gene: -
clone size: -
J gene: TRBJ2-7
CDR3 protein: CASRLVEREYSPIYEQYF
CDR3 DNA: TGTGCAAGTCGCTTAGTCGAGCGGGAGTATTCCCCGATTTACGAGCAGTACTTC

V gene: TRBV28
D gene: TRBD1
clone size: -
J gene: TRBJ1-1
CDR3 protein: CASSLYPPGGTEAFF
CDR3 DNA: TGTGCCAGCAGTTTATACCCCCCAGGGGGCACTGAAGCTTTCTTT

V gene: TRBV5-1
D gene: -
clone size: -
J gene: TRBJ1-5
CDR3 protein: CASSLSGNQPQHF
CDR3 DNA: TGCGCCAGCAGCTTGTCAGGGAATCAGCCCCAGCATTTT

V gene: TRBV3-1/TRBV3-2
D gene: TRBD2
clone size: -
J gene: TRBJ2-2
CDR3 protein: CASSPGLNTGELFF
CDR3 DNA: TGTGCCAGCAGCCCGGGACTAAACACCGGGGAGCTGTTTTTT

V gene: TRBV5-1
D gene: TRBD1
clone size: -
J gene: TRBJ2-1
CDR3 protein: CASSWTGFYPNNEQFF
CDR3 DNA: TGCGCCAGCAGCTGGACAGGGTTTTACCCCAATAATGAGCAGTTCTTC

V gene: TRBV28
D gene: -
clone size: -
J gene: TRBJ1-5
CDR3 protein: CASSPRTVMNQPQHF
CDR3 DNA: TGTGCCAGCAGTCCTCGAACAGTTATGAATCAGCCCCAGCATTTT

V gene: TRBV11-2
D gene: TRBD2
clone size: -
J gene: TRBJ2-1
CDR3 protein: CASSPIGWGLAGGNEQFF
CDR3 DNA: TGTGCCAGCAGCCCAATAGGCTGGGGACTAGCGGGAGGCAATGAGCAGTTCTTC

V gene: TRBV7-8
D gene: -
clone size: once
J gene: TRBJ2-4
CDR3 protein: CASSRSRQTGGNIQYF
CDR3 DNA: TGTGCCAGCAGCCGGTCTCGCCAGACAGGTGGAAACATTCAGTACTTC

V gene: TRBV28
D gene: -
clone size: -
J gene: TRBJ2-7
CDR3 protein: CASSLPNGQFLYF
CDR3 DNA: TGTGCCAGCAGTCTACCCAATGGACAGTTCCTTTACTTC

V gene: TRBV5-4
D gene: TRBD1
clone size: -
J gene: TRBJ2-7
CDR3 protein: CASSLASGQGAYEQYF
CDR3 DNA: TGTGCCAGCAGCTTGGCCTCGGGGCAGGGGGCCTACGAGCAGTACTTC

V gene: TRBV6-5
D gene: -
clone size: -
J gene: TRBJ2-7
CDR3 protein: CASSPYRSTYEQYF
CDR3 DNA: TGTGCCAGCTCTCCGTATCGGTCAACCTACGAGCAGTACTTC

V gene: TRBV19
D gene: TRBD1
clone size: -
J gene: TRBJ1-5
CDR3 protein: CASSMRGPNQPQHF
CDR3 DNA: TGTGCCAGTAGTATGAGGGGGCCCAATCAGCCCCAGCATTTT

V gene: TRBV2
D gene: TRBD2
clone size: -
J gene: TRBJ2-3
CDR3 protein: CASSEGLAGRDTQYF
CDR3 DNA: TGTGCCAGCAGTGAAGGTCTAGCGGGCCGAGATACGCAGTATTTT

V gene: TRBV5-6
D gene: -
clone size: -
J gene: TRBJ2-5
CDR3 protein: CASTAEGTQYF
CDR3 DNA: TGTGCCAGCACCGCCGAGGGGACCCAGTACTTC

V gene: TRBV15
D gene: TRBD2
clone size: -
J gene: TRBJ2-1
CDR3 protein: CATSRAALAGGSSSYNEQFF
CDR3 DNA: TGTGCCACCAGCAGAGCCGCCCTAGCGGGGGGCTCAAGCTCCTACAATGAGCAGTTCTTC

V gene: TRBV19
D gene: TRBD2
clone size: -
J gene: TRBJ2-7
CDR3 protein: CASSIGSGATYEQYF
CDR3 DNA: TGTGCCAGTAGTATAGGTAGCGGGGCAACCTACGAGCAGTACTTC

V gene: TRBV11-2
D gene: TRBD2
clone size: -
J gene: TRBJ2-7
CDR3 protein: CASSLGMMAGGPHEQYF
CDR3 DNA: TGTGCCAGCAGCTTAGGTATGATGGCGGGAGGGCCCCACGAGCAGTACTTC

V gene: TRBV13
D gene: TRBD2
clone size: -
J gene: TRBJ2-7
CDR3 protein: CASSLRWTSGHEQYF
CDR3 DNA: TGTGCCAGCAGCTTAAGGTGGACTAGCGGTCACGAGCAGTACTTC

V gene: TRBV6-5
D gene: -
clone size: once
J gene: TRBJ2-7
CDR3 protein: CASSYSYWDKSYEQYF
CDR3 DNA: TGTGCCAGCAGTTACTCCTATTGGGACAAGTCCTACGAGCAGTACTTC

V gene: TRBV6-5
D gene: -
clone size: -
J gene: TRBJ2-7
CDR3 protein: CASSYSVGSPYEQYF
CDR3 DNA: TGTGCCAGCAGTTACTCTGTCGGGAGCCCCTACGAGCAGTACTTC

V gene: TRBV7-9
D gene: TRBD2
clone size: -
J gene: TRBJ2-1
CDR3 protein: CASKPLPHTSGSVNEQFF
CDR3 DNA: TGTGCCAGCAAACCCCTCCCCCATACTAGCGGGAGTGTTAATGAGCAGTTCTTC